The 25 T cell receptor beta chains in this list originate from one sample, sequenced in a study of shared clonotypes between healthy human individuals. Terminally differentiated effector memory CD45RA+ cells were left out of the naive CD8 fraction, which was CD45RO-negative and positively selected for CCR7. Measured with immunoSEQ multiplex PCR; TCRdb has only the in-frame clones, and not every one. The repertoire consists of some 600,000 clones, with 95% to 96% occurring once and the leading ten covering 0.11%. The sequenced sample consisted of naive CD8+ T cells sorted from blood. The receptors were sampled from a woman in her 30s in good health.

The rearrangement uses TRBV28 and TRBJ2-3; 11 bases match TRBD2. The CDR3 runs to 15 residues. In germline, CDR1 is MDHEN, CDR2 SYDVKM. V lost 8 bases and J lost 1; bases outside the gene matches: 5. CDR3 nucleotide sequence: TGTGCCAGCGGGGGACTAGCGGAGCGCACAGATACGCAGTATTTT. Protein: CASGGLAERTDTQYF.

Remarks on this clone: This specimen includes other DNA sequences encoding the same CDR3. The V gene is TRBV11-2, the J gene TRBJ2-7; D remains ambiguous. The CDR3 is 13 amino acids. Deletions cut 3 bases from V and 2 bases from J, with 8 bases between. Germline values: CDR1 SGHAT, CDR2 FQNNGV. The CDR3 DNA reads TGTGCCAGCAGCTTGGGCCTTACCTACGAGCAGTACTTC. This sequence encodes CASSLGLTYEQYF. Variable domain in full (rest from reference TRBV11-2 and TRBJ2-7): EAGVAQSPRYKIIEKRQSVAFWCNPISGHATLYWYQQILGQGPKLLIQFQNNGVVDDSQLPKDRFSAERLKGVDSTLKIQPAKLEDSAVYLCASSLGLTYEQYFGPGTRLTVT.

The chain joins TRBV7-6 to TRBJ2-7, with D possibly called TRBD1 or TRBD2 (5 bases each). CDR1 SGHVS and CDR2 FNYEAQ come from the germline V gene. CDR3 length equals 15 residues. Trimming cost V 2 bases and J 0 bases, with 11 bases left between them. In DNA form, the CDR3 reads TGTGCCAGCAGCTTATGGGCAGGGAGCTCCTACGAGCAGTACTTC. Its translation: CASSLWAGSSYEQYF. Variable domain in full (rest from reference TRBV7-6 and TRBJ2-7): GAGVSQSPRYKVTKRGQDVALRCDPISGHVSLYWYRQALGQGPEFLTYFNYEAQQDKSGLPNDRFSAERPEGSISTLTIQRTEQRDSAMYRCASSLWAGSSYEQYFGPGTRLTVT.

The chain is built from TRBV19 and TRBJ2-7; D is unclear. Per germline, CDR1 LNHDA and CDR2 SQIVND (reference sequence). The CDR3 runs to 13 residues. The ends were cut back, 3 bases at V and 3 bases at J, with 9 bases in the middle. CDR3: CASSMSAYYEQYF. For the CDR3, the DNA is TGTGCCAGTAGTATGAGCGCCTACTACGAGCAGTACTTC.

The V and J genes are TRBV4-1 and TRBJ1-2; D possibly corresponds to TRBD1 (5 bases). Germline CDR1 MGHRA, CDR2 YSYEKL. V lost 0 bases and J 3 bases, leaving 8 bases between the germline ends. The CDR3 extends over 14 amino acids. The CDR3 protein is CASSQERDYYGYTF. CDR3 DNA sequence: TGCGCCAGCAGCCAAGAAAGGGACTACTATGGCTACACCTTC.

The J gene is TRBJ2-3, the V gene TRBV11-3; D may correspond to TRBD1 or TRBD2 (5 bases each). The V end was cut by 5 bases, the J end by 4 bases, with 10 bases between. From germline, CDR1 is SGHNT and CDR2 YENEEA. There are 13 residues in the CDR3. The CDR3 spells CASSLGTADTQYF. CDR3 sequence (DNA): TGTGCCAGCAGCCTAGGGACGGCAGATACGCAGTATTTT.

The chain is built from TRBV28 and TRBJ2-3; D gene unclear. Germline-derived CDR1 and CDR2 are MDHEN and SYDVKM. V lost 4 bases, J lost 0 bases, and 8 bases lay in between. This CDR3 spans 14 amino acids. The CDR3 loop reads CASSSGRSTDTQYF. CDR3 coding DNA: TGTGCCAGCAGTTCAGGCAGAAGCACAGATACGCAGTATTTT.

Here the CDR3 DNA reads TGTGCCAGCAGCTTAGAACAGCAAGAGACCCAGTACTTC. Amino acids: CASSLEQQETQYF. The V call is TRBV7-9, the J call TRBJ2-5; D remains unclear. Germline CDR1 and CDR2: SEHNR and FQNEAQ (reference sequence). The germline V and J ends were trimmed by 1 base and 2 bases, with 5 bases remaining between them. The CDR3 runs to 13 residues.

The chain joins TRBV5-4 to TRBJ1-1; D gene ambiguous. Trimming took 1 base from V and 4 from J, leaving 11 bases between them. This CDR3 comprises 14 residues. The germline gives CDR1 SGHNT, CDR2 YYREEE (reference sequence). The DNA for the CDR3 is TGTGCCAGCAGCTTGAGTCACGGACGCACTGAAGCTTTCTTT. It translates to CASSLSHGRTEAFF.

The genes are TRBV7-9 and TRBJ2-3, with D possibly being TRBD2 (5 bases). Between the trimmed V and J ends, which lost 3 bases and 5 bases, there was a span of 12 bases. In germline, CDR1 is SEHNR, CDR2 FQNEAQ (reference sequence). The CDR3 has 14 amino acids. The CDR3 reads CASSLVGVKDTQYF. CDR3 nucleotides: TGTGCCAGCAGCTTGGTGGGAGTAAAAGATACGCAGTATTTT.

This rearrangement joins TRBV28 to TRBJ2-5; 9 bases align to TRBD2. The J call may be wrong; the DNA end is better matched by TRBJ2-7. This CDR3 comprises 18 residues. From germline, CDR1 is MDHEN and CDR2 SYDVKM. The CDR3 is CASSYGTSPDIPSYEQYF. CDR3 coding DNA: TGTGCCAGCAGTTATGGGACTAGCCCAGATATCCCATCCTACGAGCAGTACTTC.

In nucleotides, the CDR3 is TGTGCCAGCAGTGGTCAGGCCTGGCCTAACGAGCAGTACTTC. This gives the protein CASSGQAWPNEQYF. The V gene is TRBV6-1, the J gene TRBJ2-7, with D unresolved. Trimming took 4 bases from V and 5 from J, leaving 15 bases between them. The length of the CDR3 is 14 residues. Per germline, CDR1 MNHNS and CDR2 SASEGT.

V gene TRBV7-2 combines with J gene TRBJ2-5, with 9 bases lining up with TRBD2. The V gene's germline CDR1 is SGHTA and CDR2 FQGNSA. The V and J ends lost 5 bases and 3 bases, in that order; junction bases with no gene match: 10. CDR3 length equals 16 residues. The CDR3 DNA reads TGTGCCAGCAGCCCATTTTCTAGCGGGGTTGAAGAGACCCAGTACTTC. Translated, it gives CASSPFSSGVEETQYF. Filled out from reference TRBV7-2 and TRBJ2-5, the complete variable domain reads GAGVSQSPSNKVTEKGKDVELRCDPISGHTALYWYRQSLGQGLEFLIYFQGNSAPDKSGLPSDRFSAERTGGSVSTLTIQRTQQEDSAVYLCASSPFSSGVEETQYFGPGTRLLVL.

This clone was seen just once. The rearrangement joins TRBV7-9 to TRBJ2-1; D possibly corresponds to TRBD2 (6 bases). There are 17 residues in the CDR3. Germline-derived CDR1 and CDR2 are SEHNR and FQNEAQ (reference sequence). V was trimmed by 7 bases and J by 1 base, leaving 20 bases between them. The CDR3 reads CASTYWRDVWSYNEQFF. In nucleotides, the CDR3 is TGTGCCAGCACATATTGGCGGGATGTTTGGTCCTACAATGAGCAGTTCTTC.

This clone was counted once. The chain employs TRBV28 and TRBJ1-1; TRBD1 matches 8 bases. CDR3 size: 14 residues. Germline V gene sequence: CDR1 MDHEN, CDR2 SYDVKM. V trimming: 6 bases; J trimming: 5 bases; junction bases outside the gene matches: 8. For the CDR3, the DNA is TGTGCCAGCAGGATTGACAGGGGTTGGACTGAAGCTTTCTTT. This sequence encodes CASRIDRGWTEAFF.

This clone was seen only once. The sample contains more than one DNA sequence encoding this CDR3. The chain joins TRBV2 to TRBJ1-1; D not certain. Germline CDR1 is SNHLY and CDR2 is FYNNEI. V gave up 6 bases and J gave up 1 base, with 3 bases separating them. CDR3 size: 11 residues. Here the CDR3 DNA reads TGTGCCAGCAGGGGGAACACTGAAGCTTTCTTT. This sequence encodes CASRGNTEAFF.

As DNA, the CDR3 is TGTGCCAGCAGTCATGGACAGGGGGCACCTTTTTATAGCAATCAGCCCCAGCATTTT. As protein: CASSHGQGAPFYSNQPQHF. V is TRBV28 and J is TRBJ1-5, with 11 bases aligning to TRBD1. CDR1 MDHEN and CDR2 SYDVKM come from the germline V gene. The CDR3 is 19 residues long. With 5 bases clipped from V and 0 bases from J, the junction kept 12 bases outside the gene matches.

This chain uses TRBV6-6 with TRBJ2-5; TRBD2 matches at 7 bases. TRBJ2-7 explains the end of the DNA better; the J call may be wrong. Germline V gene sequence: CDR1 MNHNY, CDR2 SVGAGI (reference sequence). CDR3 length equals 14 residues. This CDR3 reads CASSYAGDSYEQYF. CDR3 in DNA: TGTGCCAGCAGTTACGCGGGGGACTCCTACGAGCAGTACTTC.

The chain has TRBV28 and TRBJ2-2, with 8 bases fitting TRBD1. With V trimmed by 7 bases and J by 3 bases, 4 bases remained unmatched. CDR3 length: 14 residues. Germline loops: CDR1 MDHEN, CDR2 SYDVKM. The CDR3 protein is CASNEQGDTGELFF. Written as DNA, the CDR3 is TGTGCCAGCAACGAACAGGGGGACACCGGGGAGCTGTTTTTT.

This chain joins TRBV28 and TRBJ2-5; D remains unclear. Near its end, the DNA agrees better with TRBJ2-7, so the J call may be wrong. The CDR3 loop spans 13 amino acids. Germline V gives CDR1 MDHEN, CDR2 SYDVKM. The CDR3 bases are TGTGCCAGCAGTGAGGTACAAACCTACGAGCAGTACTTC. Translating it yields CASSEVQTYEQYF.

The chain links TRBV6-6 to TRBJ2-7; D is perhaps TRBD2 (6 bases). The CDR3 covers 14 residues. V shed 6 bases and J shed 1 base, with 13 bases lying between them. CDR1 is MNHNY, CDR2 SVGAGI, per germline (reference sequence). The CDR3 nucleotides read TGTGCCAGCAGGCTGGAGGGGACGTCCTACGAGCAGTACTTC. This translates into CASRLEGTSYEQYF.

Here the CDR3 DNA reads TGTGCCAGTAGTATAACAGGGGCCGGGGAGCTGTTTTTT. It translates to CASSITGAGELFF. The chain recombines TRBV19 with TRBJ2-2; 7 nucleotides align to TRBD1. Germline V CDR1 and CDR2: LNHDA, SQIVND (reference sequence). With 2 bases clipped from V and 6 bases from J, the junction kept 0 bases outside the gene matches. The CDR3 loop spans 13 amino acids.

V usage is TRBV5-8 and J usage is TRBJ2-5; TRBD2 aligns across 8 bases. The V and J ends lost 1 base and 4 bases, in that order; junction bases with no gene match: 9. Germline CDR1 is SGHTS and CDR2 is YDEGEE. The CDR3 loop spans 16 amino acids. Written as DNA, the CDR3 is TGTGCCAGCAGCTTGTTTAGCGGGATACAGGCAGAGACCCAGTACTTC. This encodes CASSLFSGIQAETQYF.

This rearrangement joins TRBV14 to TRBJ2-3; TRBD1 agrees at 8 bases. Losses at the gene ends were 6 bases for V and 3 bases for J; bases not matched to a gene: 5. Germline CDR1 reads SGHDN; CDR2 reads FVKESK. This CDR3 spans 14 amino acids. CDR3 in amino acids: CASRETGVTDTQYF. The CDR3 coding sequence is TGTGCCAGCAGGGAGACAGGGGTGACAGATACGCAGTATTTT.

J is TRBJ2-3 and V is TRBV4-1; D possibly corresponds to TRBD1 (6 bases). V was clipped by 4 bases and J by 2 bases, with 13 bases between them. The germline V gene encodes CDR1 MGHRA and CDR2 YSYEKL. This CDR3 region has 15 residues. Here the CDR3 reads CASSPLTGHTDTQYF. In nucleotides, the CDR3 is TGCGCCAGCAGCCCCTTGACAGGACACACAGATACGCAGTATTTT.